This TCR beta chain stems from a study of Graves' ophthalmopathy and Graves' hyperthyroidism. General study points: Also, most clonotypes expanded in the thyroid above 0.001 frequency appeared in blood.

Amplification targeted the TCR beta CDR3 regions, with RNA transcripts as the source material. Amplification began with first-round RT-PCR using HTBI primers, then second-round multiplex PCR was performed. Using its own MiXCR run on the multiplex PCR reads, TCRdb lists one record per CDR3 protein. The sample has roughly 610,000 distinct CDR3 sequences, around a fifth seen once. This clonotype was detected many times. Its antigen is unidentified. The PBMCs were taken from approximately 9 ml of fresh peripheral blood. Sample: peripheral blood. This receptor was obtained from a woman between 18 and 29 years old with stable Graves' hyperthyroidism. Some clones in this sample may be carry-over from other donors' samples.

CDR3 coding DNA: TGCGCCAGCAGTCACCGGGGATCCTACGAGCAGTACTTC. It translates to CASSHRGSYEQYF. The chain has TRBV10-2 and TRBJ2-7; D perhaps matches TRBD2 (5 bases). This CDR3 is built from 13 residues. V lost 5 bases to trimming and J lost 1 base, with 9 bases between them. Germline assignment: CDR1 WSHSY and CDR2 SAAADI.